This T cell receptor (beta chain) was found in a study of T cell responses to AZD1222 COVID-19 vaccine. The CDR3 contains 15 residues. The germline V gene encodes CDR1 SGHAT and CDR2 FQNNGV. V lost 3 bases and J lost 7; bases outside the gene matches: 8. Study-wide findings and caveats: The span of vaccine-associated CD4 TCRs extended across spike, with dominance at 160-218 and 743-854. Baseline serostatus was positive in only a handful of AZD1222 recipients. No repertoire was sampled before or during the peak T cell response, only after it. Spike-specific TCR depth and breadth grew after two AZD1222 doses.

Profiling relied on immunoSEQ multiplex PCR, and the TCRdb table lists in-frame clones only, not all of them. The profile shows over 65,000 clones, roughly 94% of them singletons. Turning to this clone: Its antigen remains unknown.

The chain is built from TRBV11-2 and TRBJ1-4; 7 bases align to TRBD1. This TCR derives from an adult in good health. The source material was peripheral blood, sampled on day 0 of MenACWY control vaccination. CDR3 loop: CASSLVGGESEKLFF. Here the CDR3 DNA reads TGTGCCAGCAGCTTGGTAGGGGGCGAGAGTGAAAAACTGTTTTTT.